The 26 T cell receptor beta chains given below trace back to one sample, sequenced in a study of control samples from healthy donors and cancer patients. Assay used: immunoSEQ multiplex PCR; TCRdb lists only in-frame clones, some missing. The sample holds 25,000 to 35,000 clones, approximately 87% seen once. The source material was PBMCs. The receptors originated from a woman in her forties with lung cancer.

This clone was picked up a small number of times. The rearrangement uses TRBV7-5 and TRBJ1-1. TRBV7-5 is a listed pseudogene. CDR3 length: 15 amino acids. DNA for the CDR3: TGTGTCAGAAGCTTAACGGGGCGGGGTAACACTGAAGCTTTCTTT. It translates to CVRSLTGRGNTEAFF.

This clone was recorded only once. The chain has TRBV7-2 and TRBJ2-3; D is possibly TRBD2 (6 bases). Germline V lookup: CDR1 SGHTA, CDR2 FQGNSA. V lost 2 bases and J lost 4, with 13 bases in between. CDR3 size: 15 residues. CDR3 bases: TGTGCCAGCAGCTTAACTAGCTCCCATGCAGATACGCAGTATTTT. Translating gives CASSLTSSHADTQYF.

This clone was observed a single time. The chain joins TRBV6-5 to TRBJ2-2; 7 positions agree with TRBD1. The CDR3 has 14 amino acids. CDR1 is MNHEY, CDR2 SVGAGI, per germline. After removal of 6 bases from V and 1 base from J, the junction contained 2 bases not matched to a gene. CDR3 DNA: TGTGCCAGCAGGGACAGGTGGAACACCGGGGAGCTGTTTTTT. Translated: CASRDRWNTGELFF.

This CDR3 is CAWSANREVRELFF. DNA of the CDR3: TGTGCCTGGAGTGCCAACAGGGAGGTCAGGGAGCTGTTTTTT. The chain recombines TRBV30 with TRBJ2-2; either TRBD1 or TRBD2 may fit D (6 bases each). Looked up from germline, CDR1 is GTSNPN and CDR2 is SVGIG (reference sequence). The CDR3 runs to 14 residues. Trimming took 1 base from V and 9 from J, leaving 15 bases between them.

The chain combines TRBV4-1 with TRBJ1-5; no clear D. Per the germline V gene, CDR1 is MGHRA and CDR2 is YSYEKL. V was cut by 1 base and J by 3 bases, with 10 bases left in between. This CDR3 has 15 amino acids. CDR3 sequence reads: CASSQGRQSNQPQHF. DNA for the CDR3: TGCGCCAGCAGCCAAGGGCGTCAGTCCAATCAGCCCCAGCATTTT.

This sequence joins TRBV4-1 and TRBJ1-3, with D uncertain. Germline CDR1 reads MGHRA; CDR2 reads YSYEKL. Trimming stripped 5 bases from V and 0 bases from J, with 11 bases between. This CDR3 spans 15 amino acids. CDR3 nucleotide sequence: TGCGCCAGCAGCAACCGGAAGGCCTCTGGAAACACCATATATTTT. Its protein product is CASSNRKASGNTIYF.

CDR3 sequence reads: CASSLSGSTNYGYTF. The CDR3 nucleotides read TGTGCCAGCAGTTTATCCGGTTCTACCAACTATGGCTACACCTTC. The chain is built from TRBV27 and TRBJ1-2; D ambiguous. Trimming stripped 0 bases from V and 2 bases from J, with 10 bases between. The CDR3 consists of 15 residues. CDR1 is MNHEY and CDR2 is SMNVEV in the germline V gene (reference sequence).

This chain links TRBV19 with TRBJ2-7; 9 positions agree with TRBD2. Germline loops: CDR1 LNHDA, CDR2 SQIVND (reference sequence). V was clipped by 9 bases and J by 6 bases; unmatched bases: 6. The CDR3 runs 12 residues. The CDR3 is CASRTSVGEQYF. The CDR3 region has the DNA TGTGCCAGCAGGACTAGCGTCGGCGAGCAGTACTTC.

The gene calls are TRBV19 and TRBJ2-2, with D hard to call. The germline V gene encodes CDR1 LNHDA and CDR2 SQIVND (reference sequence). The CDR3 extends over 14 amino acids. Trimming cost V 9 bases and J 4 bases, with 15 bases left between them. CDR3 protein: CASSRTWGTGELFF. CDR3 in DNA: TGTGCCAGCAGTCGGACGTGGGGCACCGGGGAGCTGTTTTTT.

The chain couples TRBV19 to TRBJ2-7; 7 nucleotides agree with TRBD1. The CDR3 runs 14 residues. J lost 2 bases, V lost 3 bases, and 4 bases had no gene match. Germline CDR1 LNHDA, CDR2 SQIVND (reference sequence). Written as DNA, the CDR3 is TGTGCCAGTAGTATGGAGACAGGGACCTACGAGCAGTACTTC. This encodes CASSMETGTYEQYF.

The rearrangement links TRBV6-1 to TRBJ2-7, with 9 bases lining up with TRBD1. Germline loops: CDR1 MNHNS, CDR2 SASEGT. V lost 2 bases to trimming and J lost 3 bases; unmatched junction nucleotides: 2. This CDR3 is built from 14 residues. The chain's CDR3 is CASSERQGGYEQYF. The CDR3 DNA follows: TGTGCCAGCAGTGAACGACAGGGGGGCTACGAGCAGTACTTC.

The chain recombines TRBV5-6 with TRBJ2-7; tentatively, D is TRBD1 or TRBD2 (5 bases each). V lost 0 bases to trimming and J lost 0 bases, with 16 bases between them. The CDR3 loop spans 17 amino acids. CDR1 is SGHDT, CDR2 YYEEEE, per germline. The CDR3 is CASSLASRDEYSYEQYF. The CDR3 DNA reads TGTGCCAGCAGCTTGGCCAGCCGGGACGAATACTCCTACGAGCAGTACTTC.

This clone was observed a few times. V is TRBV29-1 and J is TRBJ2-7; 7 positions agree with TRBD1. After removal of 1 base from V and 5 bases from J, the junction contained 8 bases not matched to a gene. The CDR3 runs to 14 residues. Germline V gene lookup returns CDR1 SQVTM and CDR2 ANQGSEA. CDR3 DNA: TGCAGCGTTGAAGTAGCAGGGGGTGGAGACGAGCAGTACTTC. Residues: CSVEVAGGGDEQYF.

The J gene is TRBJ1-2, the V gene TRBV24-1; a weak D match, TRBD1 (6 bases). Germline CDR1 is KGHDR and CDR2 is SFDVKD. This CDR3 has 14 amino acids. Trimming left V 5 bases short and J 3 bases short, with 12 bases between. The chain's CDR3 is CATSGLGGDYGYTF. CDR3 in DNA: TGTGCCACCAGTGGCCTCGGGGGCGACTATGGCTACACCTTC.

This clone came up once. The V and J genes are TRBV11-2 and TRBJ2-1; D gene ambiguous. The CDR3 extends over 15 amino acids. Germline loops: CDR1 SGHAT, CDR2 FQNNGV. Trimming took 5 bases from V and 0 from J, leaving 11 bases between them. For the CDR3, the DNA is TGTGCCAGCAGCCGCGGATCTGGCTCCTACAATGAGCAGTTCTTC. Its translation: CASSRGSGSYNEQFF.

This clone was observed once. The chain carries TRBV28 and TRBJ1-1, with a possible D match to TRBD1 (5 bases). From germline, CDR1 is MDHEN and CDR2 SYDVKM. V was pared by 5 bases and J by 1 base, with 17 bases between. There are 16 residues in the CDR3. CDR3 sequence reads: CASSQPSRDRNTEAFF. CDR3 nucleotides: TGTGCCAGCAGTCAACCCTCCAGGGACCGGAACACTGAAGCTTTCTTT.

The rearrangement uses TRBV6-2 or TRBV6-3 and TRBJ1-2; 7 nucleotides line up with TRBD1. Trimming cost V 2 bases and J 6 bases; bases outside gene matches: 9. CDR1 and CDR2 (germline): MNHEY, SVGEGT. The CDR3 runs 15 residues. CDR3 DNA: TGTGCCAGCAGTTACGACAGGGATATAAGGGATGGCTACACCTTC. Encoded protein: CASSYDRDIRDGYTF.

The rearrangement joins TRBV27 to TRBJ1-2, with a possible D match to TRBD1 (6 bases). Trimming shortened V by 5 bases and J by 6 bases, and 19 bases separated the two germline ends. Germline V gene sequence: CDR1 MNHEY, CDR2 SMNVEV (reference sequence). CDR3 size: 15 residues. The CDR3: CASSPQRGGKDGYTF. Here the CDR3 DNA reads TGTGCCAGCAGTCCCCAAAGAGGGGGGAAGGATGGCTACACCTTC.

The chain combines TRBV16 with TRBJ1-1; tentatively, D is TRBD1 (6 bases). Trimming removed 5 bases from V and 0 bases from J, with 16 bases in between. CDR1 and CDR2 from the germline V gene are KGHSY and FQNENV. The CDR3 covers 16 residues. This CDR3 reads CASSDTDRAMNTEAFF. DNA of the CDR3: TGTGCCAGCAGCGACACGGACAGAGCGATGAACACTGAAGCTTTCTTT.

The V gene is TRBV19, the J gene TRBJ1-1; 8 bases fit TRBD1. CDR3 length: 14 residues. From germline, CDR1 is LNHDA and CDR2 SQIVND (reference sequence). The V gene end was trimmed by 4 bases and the J gene end by 1 base; junction bases not matched to a gene: 2. The CDR3 DNA reads TGTGCCAGTAGTAGCGGACAGGGGAACACTGAAGCTTTCTTT. Its protein is CASSSGQGNTEAFF.

The chain links TRBV11-3 to TRBJ2-1; D ambiguous. Trimming stripped 5 bases from V and 6 bases from J, with 11 bases between. The length of the CDR3 is 13 residues. Germline lookup yields CDR1 SGHNT and CDR2 YENEEA. The chain's CDR3 is CASSLIWSNEQFF. In nucleotides, the CDR3 is TGTGCCAGCAGCCTTATATGGAGCAATGAGCAGTTCTTC.

V gene TRBV21-1 combines with J gene TRBJ1-4. TRBV21-1 is recorded as a pseudogene. The CDR3 has 16 amino acids. The CDR3 DNA sequence: TGTGCCAGCAGCAAATGTAGAACCTCAACTAATGAAAAACTGTTTTTT. As protein: CASSKCRTSTNEKLFF.

This sequence joins TRBV24-1 and TRBJ2-7; 8 bases map to TRBD1. The CDR3 has 11 amino acids. V dropped 9 bases and J dropped 6; count of bases not matched to a gene: 3. Per the germline V gene, CDR1 is KGHDR and CDR2 is SFDVKD. The CDR3 DNA is TGTGCCACCGGACAGGGACCCGAGCAGTACTTC. Translated, it gives CATGQGPEQYF.

The chain carries TRBV19 and TRBJ2-7; 7 bases align to TRBD1. The CDR3 is made up of 15 amino acids. V shed 4 bases, J shed 2 bases, and the junction held 8 bases outside the gene matches. Looked up from germline, CDR1 is LNHDA and CDR2 is SQIVND (reference sequence). CDR3 coding DNA: TGTGCCAGTAGTAGAACGACAGGGTGGGCCTACGAGCAGTACTTC. Translation: CASSRTTGWAYEQYF. The full variable domain, with the rest looked up from reference TRBV19 and TRBJ2-7, is DGGITQSPKYLFRKEGQNVTLSCEQNLNHDAMYWYRQDPGQGLRLIYYSQIVNDFQKGDIAEGYSVSREKKESFPLTVTSAQKNPTAFYLCASSRTTGWAYEQYFGPGTRLTVT.

The chain combines TRBV9 with TRBJ2-2, with D tentatively TRBD1 or TRBD2 (6 bases each). From germline, CDR1 is SGDLS and CDR2 YYNGEE. This CDR3 has 13 residues. V shed 5 bases and J shed 3 bases, with 8 bases lying between them. The CDR3 region has the DNA TGTGCCAGCAGAGGGGGGTACACCGGGGAGCTGTTTTTT. Amino acids: CASRGGYTGELFF.

This clone was seen a handful of times. The gene calls are TRBV7-8 and TRBJ1-1; possible D gene TRBD1, 6 bases. Trimming took off 1 base at V and 7 bases at J, with 13 bases between the two ends. This CDR3 has 14 amino acids. The germline V gene has CDR1 SGHVS and CDR2 FQNEAQ. This chain's CDR3 is CASSLGGGRVEAFF. The CDR3 coding sequence is TGTGCCAGCAGCTTAGGAGGGGGGAGGGTTGAAGCTTTCTTT.